The clone carrying this T cell receptor (beta chain) was counted at least ten times. The sample is drawn from a study of spatial heterogeneity in lung cancer. TCRdb used MiXCR to reprocess the 5' RACE reads, holding one entry per CDR3 protein. Here the sample spans roughly 15,000 distinct CDR3 sequences, 5.5% to 7% being singletons. V was shortened by 1 base and J by 3 bases, with 13 bases between the two germline ends. The germline V gene has CDR1 SGHTA and CDR2 FQGTGA. CDR3 length: 15 residues. Indicated time point: blood at routine non-recurrence follow-up after resection. This sequence was found in a male donor with early-stage non-small cell lung cancer. The sample in question was PBMCs, obtained at follow-up. The rearrangement uses TRBV7-3 and TRBJ2-7; D may be TRBD2 (6 bases). The CDR3 DNA sequence: TGTGCCAGCAGCTTAAGGGCTAGCGCTGACTACGAGCAGTACTTC. As protein: CASSLRASADYEQYF. Drawing the rest from reference TRBV7-3 and TRBJ2-7, the complete variable domain is GAGVSQTPSNKVTEKGKYVELRCDPISGHTALYWYRQSLGQGPEFLIYFQGTGAADDSGLPNDRFFAVRPEGSVSTLKIQRTERGDSAVYLCASSLRASADYEQYFGPGTRLTVT.